This TCR beta chain was captured by sequencing in a study of radiation and T cells in renal cell carcinoma. Time point given: blood 2 weeks post-SBRT. Treatment of the sample: 15 Gy SBRT to primary tumor, nephrectomy 4 weeks later. Germline V lookup: CDR1 SGHNT, CDR2 YYREEE (reference sequence). Trimming at V came to 0 bases and at J to 4 bases, leaving 7 bases not matched to a gene. The CDR3 length is 16 residues. Generated by immunoSEQ multiplex PCR, the TCRdb table keeps only in-frame clones and is missing some. The sample includes 100,000 to 150,000 clones, 80% to 90% of them seen just once. The sequence derives from a woman in her sixties with renal cell carcinoma. The sample here was blood, taken from a patient whose treatment included radiotherapy and nephrectomy. This chain links TRBV5-4 with TRBJ1-3; TRBD1 aligns across 7 bases. The CDR3 loop is CASSLAGGSGGNTIYF. CDR3 bases: TGTGCCAGCAGCTTGGCAGGGGGAAGTGGGGGAAACACCATATATTTT.